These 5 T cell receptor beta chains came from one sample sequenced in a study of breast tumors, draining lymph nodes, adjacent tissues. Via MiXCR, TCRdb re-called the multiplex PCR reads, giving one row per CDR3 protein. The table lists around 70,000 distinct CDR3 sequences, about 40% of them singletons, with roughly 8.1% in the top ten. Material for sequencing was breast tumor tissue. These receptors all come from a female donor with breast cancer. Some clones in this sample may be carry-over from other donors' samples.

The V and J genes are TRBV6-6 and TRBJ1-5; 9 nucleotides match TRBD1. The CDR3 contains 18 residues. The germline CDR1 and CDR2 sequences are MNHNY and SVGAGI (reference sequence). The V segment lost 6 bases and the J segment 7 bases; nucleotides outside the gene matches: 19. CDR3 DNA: TGTGCCAGCAGCAGTGTTAAGACAGGGGGTCACTACGAGCAGCCCCAGCATTTT. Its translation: CASSSVKTGGHYEQPQHF.

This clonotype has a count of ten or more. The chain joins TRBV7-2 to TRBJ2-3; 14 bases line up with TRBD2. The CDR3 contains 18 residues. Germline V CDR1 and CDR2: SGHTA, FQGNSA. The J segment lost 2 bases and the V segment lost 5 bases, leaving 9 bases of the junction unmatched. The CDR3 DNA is TGTGCCAGCAGCGAACTCGGGGGACTAGCGGGGGCCACAGATACGCAGTATTTT. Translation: CASSELGGLAGATDTQYF.

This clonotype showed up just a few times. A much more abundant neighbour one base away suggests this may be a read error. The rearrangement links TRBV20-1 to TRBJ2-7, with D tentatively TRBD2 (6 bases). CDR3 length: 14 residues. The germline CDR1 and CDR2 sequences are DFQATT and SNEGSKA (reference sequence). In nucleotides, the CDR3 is TGCAGTGCTACTCGGGACTCCATCTCCTCCGAGCAGTACTTC. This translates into CSATRDSISSEQYF.

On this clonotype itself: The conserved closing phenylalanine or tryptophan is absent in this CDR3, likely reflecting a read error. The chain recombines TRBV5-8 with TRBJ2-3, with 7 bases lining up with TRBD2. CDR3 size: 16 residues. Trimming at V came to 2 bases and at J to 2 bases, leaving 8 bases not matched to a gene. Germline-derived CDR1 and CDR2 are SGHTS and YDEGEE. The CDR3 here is CASSFTSRGVTDTQYL. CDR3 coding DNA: TGTGCCAGCAGCTTTACCTCCCGGGGGGTCACAGATACGCAGTATCTT.

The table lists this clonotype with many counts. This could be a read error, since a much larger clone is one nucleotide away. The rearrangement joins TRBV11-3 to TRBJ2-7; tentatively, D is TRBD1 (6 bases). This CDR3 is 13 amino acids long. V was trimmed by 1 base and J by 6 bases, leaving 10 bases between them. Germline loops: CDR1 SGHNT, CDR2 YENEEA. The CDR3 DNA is TGTGCCAGCAGCTTAGGGCAGGGGTCCGAGCAGTACTTC. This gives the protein CASSLGQGSEQYF.